The 7 T cell receptor beta chains reported below all come from one sample, sequenced in a study of graft-versus-host responses after intestinal transplantation. Sequenced by immunoSEQ multiplex PCR; TCRdb stores in-frame clones only, minus some. The table lists tens of thousands of clones, 44% of them singletons. CFSE-labeled responder cells (about 200,000) were plated with about 200,000 irradiated, violet-dye-labeled stimulator cells. Here the sequenced sample was alloreactive CD8+ T cells from a mixed lymphocyte reaction culture, taken before transplantation. The subset denotes: CFSE-low proliferating T cells sorted from roughly six-day pre-transplant mixed lymphocyte reaction (GvH or HvG direction). These receptors all come from a human patient who was an organ donor for intestinal transplantation.

V usage is TRBV4-2 and J usage is TRBJ2-7; the D call may be TRBD1 or TRBD2 (5 bases each). This CDR3 region has 16 residues. V dropped 4 bases and J dropped 3 bases, with 19 bases sitting between them. Germline loops: CDR1 LGHNA, CDR2 YNFKEQ. The CDR3 sequence is CASSLRWRTSFYEQYF. In DNA form, the CDR3 reads TGTGCCAGCAGCCTGCGTTGGAGGACATCTTTCTACGAGCAGTACTTC.

This clone was counted only a few times. This chain links TRBV19 with TRBJ1-1, with D perhaps TRBD1 (5 bases). The length of the CDR3 is 15 residues. CDR1 LNHDA and CDR2 SQIVND come from the germline V gene (reference sequence). V was shortened by 1 base and J by 4 bases, with 13 bases between the two germline ends. The CDR3 is CASSIAGGGGTEAFF. The CDR3 DNA follows: TGTGCCAGTAGTATAGCTGGGGGGGGAGGCACTGAAGCTTTCTTT. The variable domain in full, with the rest retrieved from reference TRBV19 and TRBJ1-1, is DGGITQSPKYLFRKEGQNVTLSCEQNLNHDAMYWYRQDPGQGLRLIYYSQIVNDFQKGDIAEGYSVSREKKESFPLTVTSAQKNPTAFYLCASSIAGGGGTEAFFGQGTRLTVV.

The rearrangement links TRBV19 to TRBJ1-1; D call uncertain. CDR1 is LNHDA, CDR2 SQIVND, per germline (reference sequence). V shed 1 base and J shed 5 bases, with 8 bases lying between them. This CDR3 region has 13 residues. Written as DNA, the CDR3 is TGTGCCAGTAGTATAGCTCCTTGGACTGAAGCTTTCTTT. Translated: CASSIAPWTEAFF. Full variable domain (remainder filled in from reference TRBV19 and TRBJ1-1): DGGITQSPKYLFRKEGQNVTLSCEQNLNHDAMYWYRQDPGQGLRLIYYSQIVNDFQKGDIAEGYSVSREKKESFPLTVTSAQKNPTAFYLCASSIAPWTEAFFGQGTRLTVV.

CDR3 amino acids: CASSFTGSNYGYTF. CDR3 bases: TGTGCCAGCAGCTTTACAGGTTCTAACTATGGCTACACCTTC. This chain joins TRBV11-2 and TRBJ1-2, with a weak D call TRBD1 (5 bases). CDR1 and CDR2 from the germline V gene are SGHAT and FQNNGV. The CDR3 is 14 residues long. The ends were cut back, 3 bases at V and 0 bases at J, with 8 bases in the middle. The entire variable domain, with the rest obtained from reference TRBV11-2 and TRBJ1-2, is as follows: EAGVAQSPRYKIIEKRQSVAFWCNPISGHATLYWYQQILGQGPKLLIQFQNNGVVDDSQLPKDRFSAERLKGVDSTLKIQPAKLEDSAVYLCASSFTGSNYGYTFGSGTRLTVV.

V gene TRBV5-1 combines with J gene TRBJ1-1; 7 bases map to TRBD1. Looked up from germline, CDR1 is SGHRS and CDR2 is YFSETQ. The CDR3 has 17 residues. V was pared by 2 bases and J by 4 bases, with 14 bases of the junction left unmatched. The CDR3 protein is CASSLPGQTLLGTEAFF. CDR3 coding DNA: TGCGCCAGCAGCTTACCGGGACAGACGCTCTTGGGCACTGAAGCTTTCTTT.

V and J are TRBV9 and TRBJ2-7; a weak D match, TRBD2 (5 bases). V was shortened by 3 bases and J by 0 bases, with 7 bases between the two germline ends. The germline gives CDR1 SGDLS, CDR2 YYNGEE. The CDR3 covers 13 residues. CDR3 sequence (DNA): TGTGCCAGCAGCGCCGGGATCTCCTACGAGCAGTACTTC. Translating it yields CASSAGISYEQYF.

By share, this clone counts as medium-sized. This chain connects TRBV28 to TRBJ1-1; unclear D gene. This CDR3 has 15 amino acids. CDR1 is MDHEN and CDR2 is SYDVKM in the germline V gene. The V gene lost 5 bases and the J gene lost 0 bases, with 13 bases spanning the gap. The CDR3, as DNA: TGTGCCAGCAGTCGTCAGTTACTAATGAACACTGAAGCTTTCTTT. Translating it yields CASSRQLLMNTEAFF.